This entry describes one T cell receptor (beta chain). Antigen: not known. The data originate from a study of cytomegalovirus exposure and HLA in healthy donors. These donors were members of the roughly 130-subject validation cohort, a group separate from the approximately 670-subject first cohort. Study-wide points: Specific recognition of CMV antigens was confirmed in vitro for a few chains (all CMV-associated). Cytomegalovirus-associated TCR beta chains were listed, numbering 150 to 200. A classifier reportedly called cytomegalovirus status with high sensitivity and specificity.

The table came from immunoSEQ multiplex PCR; TCRdb's copy has only in-frame clones and leaves some out. The top ten hold around 1.2% of the sample, which has around 190,000 clones, roughly 81% seen once. The V segment lost 9 bases and the J segment 11 bases; nucleotides outside the gene matches: 6. Germline lookup yields CDR1 MNHEY and CDR2 SVGAGI. The CDR3 spans 13 residues. This sequence was found in a woman in her twenties or thirties in good health and CMV-seronegative. The V gene is TRBV6-5, the J gene TRBJ2-1, with TRBD2 matching 14 bases. Sequencing was carried out using PBMCs. CDR3 sequence (DNA): TGTGCCAGTGCGGGACTAGCGGGAGTGCAGCAGTTCTTC. Its translation: CASAGLAGVQQFF.